The TCR beta chain described here comes from a study of T-cell memory formation after mild COVID-19. Study overall: Clusters were largely donor specific. General study points: Those CD4+ clones that contracted were mainly in CM and EM (CD8+ ones in EMRA). Later expanders leaned toward CD4+, whereas clones contracting from day 15 to 85 were balanced CD4/CD8.

This clonotype was detected only a few times. Its specificity is unknown. The junction had 13 bases not matched to a gene; V was cut back by 5 bases and J by 4 bases. CDR3 length equals 16 residues. Per the germline V gene, CDR1 is SGDLS and CDR2 is YYNGEE. TCRdb re-called the 5' RACE reads through MiXCR, storing one row per CDR3 protein. The table shows more than 350,000 distinct CDR3 sequences, with 21% occurring only once. This receptor was identified in an adult woman who had mild COVID-19 (a few samples of this study predate the infection). Cell type and time point are not known. This chain connects TRBV9 to TRBJ2-3; 7 nucleotides agree with TRBD2. The sequenced sample consisted of PBMCs or a T cell subset sorted from them (not recorded which). The CDR3 nucleotides are TGTGCCAGCAGTCCCTCCCCCGGGACTAATGCAGATACGCAGTATTTT. Residues: CASSPSPGTNADTQYF.